This TCR beta chain was profiled in a study of T cell clones after liver transplantation. Across the whole study: Post-transplant blood was tracked for graft-donor-reactive T cell clones identified in a pre-transplant mixed lymphocyte reaction. Pre-transplant mixed lymphocyte reactions yielded third-party-reactive TCRbeta sequences as comparators for graft-donor-reactive sequences.

Libraries were prepared by immunoSEQ multiplex PCR; TCRdb keeps only in-frame clonotypes and omits some of them. The repertoire holds approximately 65,000 clones, with 85% to 95% as singletons. V lost 6 bases, J lost 0 bases, and 12 bases lay in between. There are 15 residues in the CDR3. Germline CDR1 is MDHEN and CDR2 is SYDVKM. Thawed unstimulated PBMCs were FACS-sorted by CD3, CD4 and CD8 into two populations. Here the sequenced sample was CD4+ T cells from blood, taken about 25 months after liver transplant. The chain has TRBV28 and TRBJ1-5, with a possible D match to TRBD1 (6 bases). This clonotype was sampled from a human patient who received a liver transplant. Some T cells may possibly be graft donor cells. The CDR3 protein is CASRTTGLSNQPQHF. The CDR3 nucleotides read TGTGCCAGCAGAACGACAGGACTTAGCAATCAGCCCCAGCATTTT.